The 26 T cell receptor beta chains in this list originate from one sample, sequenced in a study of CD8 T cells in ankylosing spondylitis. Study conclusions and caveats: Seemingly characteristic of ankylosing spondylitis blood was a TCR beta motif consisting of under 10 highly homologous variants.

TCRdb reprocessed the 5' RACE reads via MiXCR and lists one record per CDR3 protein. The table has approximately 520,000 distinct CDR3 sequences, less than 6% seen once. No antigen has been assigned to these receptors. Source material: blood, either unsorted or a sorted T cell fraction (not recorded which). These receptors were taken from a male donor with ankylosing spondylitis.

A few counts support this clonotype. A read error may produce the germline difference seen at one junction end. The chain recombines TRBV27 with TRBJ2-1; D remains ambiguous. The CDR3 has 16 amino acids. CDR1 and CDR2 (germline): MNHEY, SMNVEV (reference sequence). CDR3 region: CASRLSPDPTYNEQFF. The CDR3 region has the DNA TGTGCCAGCAGATTATCACCGGACCCCACCTACAATGAGCAGTTCTTC.

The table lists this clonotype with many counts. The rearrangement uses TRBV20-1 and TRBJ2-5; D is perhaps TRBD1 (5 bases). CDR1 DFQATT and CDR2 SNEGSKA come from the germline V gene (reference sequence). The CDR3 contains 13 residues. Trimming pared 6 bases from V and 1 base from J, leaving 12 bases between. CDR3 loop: CSAATVLQETQYF. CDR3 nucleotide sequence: TGCAGTGCAGCGACAGTACTCCAAGAGACCCAGTACTTC.

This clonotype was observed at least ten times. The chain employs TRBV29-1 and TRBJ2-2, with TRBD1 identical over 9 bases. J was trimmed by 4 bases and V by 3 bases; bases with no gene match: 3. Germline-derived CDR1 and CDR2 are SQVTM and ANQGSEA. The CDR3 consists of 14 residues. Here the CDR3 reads CSVEGQGLTGELFF. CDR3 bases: TGCAGCGTTGAGGGACAGGGTCTCACCGGGGAGCTGTTTTTT.

CDR3 nucleotides: TGTGCCATCAGGGTACTAGCGGGGGCGAGGCATACGCAGTATTTT. Residues: CAIRVLAGARHTQYF. The chain couples TRBV10-3 to TRBJ2-3; 11 bases map to TRBD2. Germline V gives CDR1 ENHRY, CDR2 SYGVKD. V was clipped by 6 bases and J by 7 bases; unmatched bases: 9. This CDR3 has 15 amino acids.

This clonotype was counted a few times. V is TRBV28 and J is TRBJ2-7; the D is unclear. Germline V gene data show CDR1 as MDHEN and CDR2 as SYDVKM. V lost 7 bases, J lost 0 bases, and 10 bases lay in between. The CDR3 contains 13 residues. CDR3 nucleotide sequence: TGTGCCAGCAACGAATATTTCTCCTACGAGCAGTACTTC. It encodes CASNEYFSYEQYF.

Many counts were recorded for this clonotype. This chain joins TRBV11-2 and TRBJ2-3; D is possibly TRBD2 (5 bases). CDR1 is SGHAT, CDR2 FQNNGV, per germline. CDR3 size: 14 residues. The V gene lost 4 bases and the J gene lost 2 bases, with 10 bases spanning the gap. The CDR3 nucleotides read TGTGCCAGCAGCTCTGGACTCTTCACAGATACGCAGTATTTT. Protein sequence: CASSSGLFTDTQYF.

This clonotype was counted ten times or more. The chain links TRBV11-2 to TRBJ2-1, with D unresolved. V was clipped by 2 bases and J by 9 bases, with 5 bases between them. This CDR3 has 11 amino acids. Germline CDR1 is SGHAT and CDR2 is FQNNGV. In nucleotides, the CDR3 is TGTGCCAGCAGCTTACAGGTTGAGCAGTTCTTC. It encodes CASSLQVEQFF.

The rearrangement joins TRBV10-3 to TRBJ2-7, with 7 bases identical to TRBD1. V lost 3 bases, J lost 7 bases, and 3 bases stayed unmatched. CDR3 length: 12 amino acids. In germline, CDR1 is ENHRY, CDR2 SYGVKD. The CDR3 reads CAISERGREQYF. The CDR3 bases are TGTGCCATCAGTGAAAGGGGGCGGGAGCAGTACTTC.

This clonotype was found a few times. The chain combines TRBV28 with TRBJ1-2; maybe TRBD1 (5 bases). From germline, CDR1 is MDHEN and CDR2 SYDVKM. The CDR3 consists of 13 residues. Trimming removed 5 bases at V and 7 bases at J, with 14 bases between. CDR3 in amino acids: CASSPPGRGGYTF. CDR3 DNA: TGTGCCAGCAGTCCTCCCGGGAGGGGTGGCTACACCTTC.

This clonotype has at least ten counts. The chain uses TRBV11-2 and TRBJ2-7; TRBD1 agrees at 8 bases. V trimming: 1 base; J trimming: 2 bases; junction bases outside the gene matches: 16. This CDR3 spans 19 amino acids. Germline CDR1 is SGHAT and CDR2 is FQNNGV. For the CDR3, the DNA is TGTGCCAGCAGCTTAGGTCGGCTTCGGACAGGGAGATCGCCCTACGAGCAGTACTTC. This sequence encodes CASSLGRLRTGRSPYEQYF.

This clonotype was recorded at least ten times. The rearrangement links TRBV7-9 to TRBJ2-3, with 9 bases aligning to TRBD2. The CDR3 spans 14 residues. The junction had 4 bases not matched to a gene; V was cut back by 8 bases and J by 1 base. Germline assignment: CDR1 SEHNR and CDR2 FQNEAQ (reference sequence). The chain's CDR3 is CASGEREGTDTQYF. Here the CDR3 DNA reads TGTGCCAGCGGCGAGCGGGAGGGCACAGATACGCAGTATTTT. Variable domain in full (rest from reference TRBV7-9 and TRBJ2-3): DTGVSQNPRHKITKRGQNVTFRCDPISEHNRLYWYRQTLGQGPEFLTYFQNEAQLEKSRLLSDRFSAERPKGSFSTLEIQRTEQGDSAMYLCASGEREGTDTQYFGPGTRLTVL.

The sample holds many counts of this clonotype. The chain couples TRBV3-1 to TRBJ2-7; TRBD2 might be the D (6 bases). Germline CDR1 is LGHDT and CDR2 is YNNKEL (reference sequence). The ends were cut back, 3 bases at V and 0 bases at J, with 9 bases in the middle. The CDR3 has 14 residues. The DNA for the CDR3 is TGTGCCAGCAGCCACTGGGACTCCTCCTACGAGCAGTACTTC. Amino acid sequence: CASSHWDSSYEQYF.

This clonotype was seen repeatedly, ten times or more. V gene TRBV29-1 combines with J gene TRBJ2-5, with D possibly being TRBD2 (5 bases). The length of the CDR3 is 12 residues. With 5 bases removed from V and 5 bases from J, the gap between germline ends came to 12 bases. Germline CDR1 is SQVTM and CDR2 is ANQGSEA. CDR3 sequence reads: CSVKGGSETQYF. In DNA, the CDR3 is TGCAGCGTTAAAGGAGGTTCGGAGACCCAGTACTTC. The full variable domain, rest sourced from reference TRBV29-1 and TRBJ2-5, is SAVISQKPSRDICQRGTSLTIQCQVDSQVTMMFWYRQQPGQSLTLIATANQGSEATYESGFVIDKFPISRPNLTFSTLTVSNMSPEDSSIYLCSVKGGSETQYFGPGTRLLVL.

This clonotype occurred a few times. DNA for the CDR3: TGTGCCAGCAGAAGAGTAGCGGACAATGAGCAGTTCTTC. Its translation is CASRRVADNEQFF. This chain uses TRBV5-4 with TRBJ2-1, with D possibly being TRBD2 (6 bases). The germline CDR1 and CDR2 sequences are SGHNT and YYREEE (reference sequence). Trimming took off 5 bases at V and 5 bases at J, with 11 bases between the two ends. The length of the CDR3 is 13 residues.

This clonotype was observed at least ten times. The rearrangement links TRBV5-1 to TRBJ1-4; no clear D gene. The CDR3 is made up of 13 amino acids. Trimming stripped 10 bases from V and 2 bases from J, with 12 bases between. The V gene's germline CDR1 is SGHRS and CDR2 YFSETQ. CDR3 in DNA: TGCGCCTGCCGACGGACTACTAATGAAAAACTGTTTTTT. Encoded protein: CACRRTTNEKLFF.

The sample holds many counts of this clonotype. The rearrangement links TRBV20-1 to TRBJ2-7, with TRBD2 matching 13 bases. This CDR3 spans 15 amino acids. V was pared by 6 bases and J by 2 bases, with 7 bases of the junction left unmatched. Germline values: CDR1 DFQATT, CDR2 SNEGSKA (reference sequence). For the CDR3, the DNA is TGCAGTGCCGTAGGACTAGCGGGAGATCCCTACGAGCAGTACTTC. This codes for CSAVGLAGDPYEQYF.

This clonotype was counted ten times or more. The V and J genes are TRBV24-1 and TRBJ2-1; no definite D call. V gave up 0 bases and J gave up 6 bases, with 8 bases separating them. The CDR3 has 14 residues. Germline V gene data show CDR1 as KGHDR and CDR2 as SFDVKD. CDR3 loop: CATSDLGPPNEQFF. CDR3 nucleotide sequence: TGTGCCACCAGTGATTTGGGCCCACCCAATGAGCAGTTCTTC.

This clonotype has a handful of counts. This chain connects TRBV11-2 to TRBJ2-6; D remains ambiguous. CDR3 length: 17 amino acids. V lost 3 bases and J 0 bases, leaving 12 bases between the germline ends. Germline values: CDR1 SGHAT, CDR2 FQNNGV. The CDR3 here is CASSLWTALSGANVLTF. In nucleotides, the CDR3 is TGTGCCAGCAGCTTGTGGACGGCGCTCTCTGGGGCCAACGTCCTGACTTTC.

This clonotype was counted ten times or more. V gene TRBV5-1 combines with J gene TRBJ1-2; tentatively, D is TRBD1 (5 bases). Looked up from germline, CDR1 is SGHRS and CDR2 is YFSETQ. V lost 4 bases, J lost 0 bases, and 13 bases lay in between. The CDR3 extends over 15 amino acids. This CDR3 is CASSRGQTANYGYTF. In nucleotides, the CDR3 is TGCGCCAGCAGCCGAGGACAAACAGCTAACTATGGCTACACCTTC.

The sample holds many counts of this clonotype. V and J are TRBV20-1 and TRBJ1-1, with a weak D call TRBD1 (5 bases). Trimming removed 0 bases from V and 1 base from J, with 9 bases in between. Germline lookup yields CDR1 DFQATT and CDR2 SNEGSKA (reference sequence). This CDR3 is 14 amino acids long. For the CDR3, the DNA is TGCAGTGCTAGAGACGTGGGGACGAACACTGAAGCTTTCTTT. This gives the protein CSARDVGTNTEAFF.

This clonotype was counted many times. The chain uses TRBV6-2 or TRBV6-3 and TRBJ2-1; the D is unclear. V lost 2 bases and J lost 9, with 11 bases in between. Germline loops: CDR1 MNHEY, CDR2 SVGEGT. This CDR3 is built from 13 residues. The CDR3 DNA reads TGTGCCAGCAGTTACGCCCCCCAAGGTGAGCAGTTCTTC. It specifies CASSYAPQGEQFF.

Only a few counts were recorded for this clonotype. This chain's CDR3 is CASSQARSGTGELFF. CDR3 in DNA: TGTGCCAGCAGCCAAGCACGATCAGGCACCGGGGAGCTGTTTTTT. The genes are TRBV4-2 and TRBJ2-2, with D uncertain. Germline V lookup: CDR1 LGHNA, CDR2 YNFKEQ. Trimming shortened V by 1 base and J by 4 bases, and 10 bases separated the two germline ends. This CDR3 region has 15 residues.

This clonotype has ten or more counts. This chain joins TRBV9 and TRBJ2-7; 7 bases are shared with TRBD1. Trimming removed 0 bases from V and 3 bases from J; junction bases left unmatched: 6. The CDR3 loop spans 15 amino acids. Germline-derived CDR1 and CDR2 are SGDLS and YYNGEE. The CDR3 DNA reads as TGTGCCAGCAGCGTAGGTTTGGGACAGAACTACGAGCAGTACTTC. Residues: CASSVGLGQNYEQYF.

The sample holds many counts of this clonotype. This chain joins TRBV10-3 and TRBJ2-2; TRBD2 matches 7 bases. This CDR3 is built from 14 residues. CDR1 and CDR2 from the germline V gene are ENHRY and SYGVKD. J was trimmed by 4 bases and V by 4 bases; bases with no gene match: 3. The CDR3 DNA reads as TGTGCCATCAGTGGCCTAGCGGCCACCGGGGAGCTGTTTTTT. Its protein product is CAISGLAATGELFF.

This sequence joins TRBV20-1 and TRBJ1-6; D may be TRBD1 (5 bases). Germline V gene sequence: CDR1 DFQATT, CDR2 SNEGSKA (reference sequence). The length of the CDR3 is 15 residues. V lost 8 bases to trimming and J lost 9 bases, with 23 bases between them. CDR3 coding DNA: TGCAGTCCTAACGGGGGTCATGGGACGGGTTCACCCCTCCACTTT. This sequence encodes CSPNGGHGTGSPLHF.

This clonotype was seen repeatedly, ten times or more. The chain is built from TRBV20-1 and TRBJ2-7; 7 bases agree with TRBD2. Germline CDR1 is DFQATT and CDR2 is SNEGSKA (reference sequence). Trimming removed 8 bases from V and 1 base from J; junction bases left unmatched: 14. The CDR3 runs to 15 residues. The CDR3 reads CSTTGRPGGSYEQYF. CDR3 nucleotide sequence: TGCAGTACTACGGGCCGTCCGGGGGGATCCTACGAGCAGTACTTC.